Listed here is a single T cell receptor (beta chain). Clones were sequenced by immunoSEQ multiplex PCR, and TCRdb holds only the in-frame ones, with some missing. Here the sample spans roughly 360,000 clones, 75% to 90% being singletons. This CDR3 spans 15 amino acids. Trimming left V 5 bases short and J 3 bases short, with 14 bases between. Per the germline V gene, CDR1 is LNHDA and CDR2 is SQIVND (reference sequence). These data originate in a study of blood T cell repertoires in COVID-19. This TCR came from a woman aged 45-65 years who had recovered from COVID-19. The rearrangement joins TRBV19 to TRBJ1-5; a weak D match, TRBD1 (6 bases). The sequenced material came from PBMCs or T cells enriched from blood (not recorded which). The CDR3 loop is CASSDAAGANQPQHF. CDR3 DNA: TGTGCCAGTAGTGACGCCGCGGGGGCCAATCAGCCCCAGCATTTT. Full variable domain (rest looked up from reference TRBV19 and TRBJ1-5): DGGITQSPKYLFRKEGQNVTLSCEQNLNHDAMYWYRQDPGQGLRLIYYSQIVNDFQKGDIAEGYSVSREKKESFPLTVTSAQKNPTAFYLCASSDAAGANQPQHFGDGTRLSIL.